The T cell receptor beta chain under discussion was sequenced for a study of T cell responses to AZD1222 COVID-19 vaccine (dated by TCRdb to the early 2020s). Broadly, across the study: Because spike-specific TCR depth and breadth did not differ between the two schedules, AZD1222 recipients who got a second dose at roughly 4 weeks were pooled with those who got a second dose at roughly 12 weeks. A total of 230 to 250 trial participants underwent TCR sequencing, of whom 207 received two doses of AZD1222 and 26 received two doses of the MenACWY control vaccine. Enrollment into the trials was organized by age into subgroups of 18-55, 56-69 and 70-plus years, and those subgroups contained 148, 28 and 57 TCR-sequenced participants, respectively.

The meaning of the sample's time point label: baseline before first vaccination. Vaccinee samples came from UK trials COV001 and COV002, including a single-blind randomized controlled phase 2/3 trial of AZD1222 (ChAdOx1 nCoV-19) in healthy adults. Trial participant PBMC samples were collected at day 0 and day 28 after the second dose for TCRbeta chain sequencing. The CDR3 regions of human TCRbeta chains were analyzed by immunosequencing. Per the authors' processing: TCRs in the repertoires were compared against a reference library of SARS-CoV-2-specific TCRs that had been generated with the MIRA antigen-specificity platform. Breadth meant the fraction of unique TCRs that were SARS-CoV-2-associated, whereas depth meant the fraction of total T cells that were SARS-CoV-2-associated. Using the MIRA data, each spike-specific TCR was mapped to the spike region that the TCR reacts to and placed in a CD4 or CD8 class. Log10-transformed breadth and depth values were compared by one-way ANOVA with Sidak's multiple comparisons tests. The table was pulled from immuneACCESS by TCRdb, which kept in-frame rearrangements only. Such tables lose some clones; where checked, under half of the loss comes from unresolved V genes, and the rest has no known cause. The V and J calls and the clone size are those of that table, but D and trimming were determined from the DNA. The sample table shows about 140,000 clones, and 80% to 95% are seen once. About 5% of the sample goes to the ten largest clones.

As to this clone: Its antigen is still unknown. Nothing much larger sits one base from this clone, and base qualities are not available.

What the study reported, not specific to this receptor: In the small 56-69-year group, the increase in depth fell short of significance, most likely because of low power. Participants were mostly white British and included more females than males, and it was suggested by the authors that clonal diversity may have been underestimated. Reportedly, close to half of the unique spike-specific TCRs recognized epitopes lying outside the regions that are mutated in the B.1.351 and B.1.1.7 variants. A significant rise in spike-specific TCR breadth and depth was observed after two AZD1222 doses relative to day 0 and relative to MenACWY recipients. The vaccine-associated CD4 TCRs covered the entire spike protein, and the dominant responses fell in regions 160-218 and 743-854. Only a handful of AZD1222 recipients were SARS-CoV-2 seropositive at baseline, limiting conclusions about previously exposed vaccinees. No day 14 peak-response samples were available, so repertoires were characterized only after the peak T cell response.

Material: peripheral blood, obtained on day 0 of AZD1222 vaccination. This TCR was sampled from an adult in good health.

The nucleotide sequence reads as follows: TGTGCCAGCAGCCAGGCGGGGACAGATTACGGGAAACTGTTTTTT. It is translated as CASSQAGTDYGKLFF. Recombination connected TRBV3-1 (or the pseudogene TRBV3-2) to TRBJ1-4, with 7 central nucleotides matching TRBD1. Counted from cysteine to phenylalanine, this CDR3 has 15 amino acids. The CDR3 DNA has 45 bases and is translated from base 1. Germline trimming amounts to 3 bases on V and 11 bases on J, with 12 as the count of junction bases outside the gene matches. CDR1 and CDR2, looked up from the germline V gene (reference sequence), are LGHDT and YNNKEL.